This T cell receptor (beta chain) was sequenced in a study of blood T cell repertoires in COVID-19. Germline-derived CDR1 and CDR2 are DFQATT and SNEGSKA (reference sequence). After removal of 3 bases from V and 5 bases from J, the junction contained 14 bases not matched to a gene. The CDR3 totals 16 residues. Authors' analysis steps: Estimation of nucleated cell counts was performed using reference gene primer amplification. TCRdb's copy holds only in-frame clones and misses some; the assay was immunoSEQ multiplex PCR. V, J and clone size derive from that table, while D and trimming were established from the DNA sequence. The sample holds 400,000 to 550,000 clones, around 90% seen once.

The sequence was collected from a woman between 18 and 30 years old with acute COVID-19. The gene calls are TRBV20-1 and TRBJ2-3; 7 bases align to TRBD1. What was sequenced was PBMCs or T cells enriched from blood (not recorded which). The CDR3, as DNA: TGCAGTGCTAGTAACCGGGACAGCCAGGCGAAAGATACGCAGTATTTT. Amino acid sequence: CSASNRDSQAKDTQYF.